The 8 T cell receptor beta chains below all came from one sample that was sequenced in a study of T cell responses to AZD1222 COVID-19 vaccine. TCRdb's table, derived via immunoSEQ multiplex PCR, lists solely in-frame clones and lacks some. The sample records about 130,000 clones, roughly 90% being singletons. The sample was peripheral blood, taken 28 days after the second AZD1222 dose. The receptors were sampled from an adult who received the AZD1222 COVID-19 vaccine.

The chain uses TRBV24-1 and TRBJ2-6; 11 bases agree with TRBD1. Germline V gene lookup returns CDR1 KGHDR and CDR2 SFDVKD. After removal of 3 bases from V and 12 bases from J, the junction contained 6 bases not matched to a gene. The CDR3 runs 15 residues. DNA for the CDR3: TGTGCCACCAGTGATCGCTCCGGGACAGGGGGCGTCCTGACTTTC. Its protein product is CATSDRSGTGGVLTF.

V is TRBV6-4 and J is TRBJ1-1; no clear D. Germline loops: CDR1 MRHNA, CDR2 SNTAGT. Trimming took off 6 bases at V and 1 base at J, with 12 bases between the two ends. The CDR3 loop spans 14 amino acids. CDR3 in amino acids: CASRLELPNTEAFF. CDR3 nucleotide sequence: TGTGCCAGCAGACTGGAACTTCCGAACACTGAAGCTTTCTTT.

This chain uses TRBV5-1 with TRBJ1-3; D uncertain. The CDR3 spans 14 residues. Trimming stripped 4 bases from V and 3 bases from J, with 11 bases between. Germline CDR1 and CDR2: SGHRS and YFSETQ. In DNA, the CDR3 is TGCGCCAGCAGCGACGGCTCTTTTGGAAACACCATATATTTT. Its translation: CASSDGSFGNTIYF.

The J gene is TRBJ1-2, the V gene TRBV21-1. TRBV21-1 is annotated as a pseudogene. This CDR3 is built from 14 residues. CDR3 nucleotides: TGTGCCAGCAGCAAAGCGGTCAGCCTCTATGGCTACACCTTC. Protein sequence: CASSKAVSLYGYTF.

The chain has TRBV21-1 and TRBJ2-2; TRBD2, the D gene given by the table, was not confirmed from the DNA. TRBV21-1 is termed a pseudogene. This CDR3 contains 17 residues. The DNA for the CDR3 is TGTGCCAGCAGTGAACCAGGGACTAGCCGGGGCACCGGGGAGCTGTTTTTT. Translated: CASSEPGTSRGTGELFF.

The chain uses TRBV30 and TRBJ1-6, with D perhaps matching TRBD1 (5 bases). The CDR3 length is 12 residues. Trimming left V 3 bases short and J 11 bases short, with 11 bases between. Per germline, CDR1 GTSNPN and CDR2 SVGIG (reference sequence). CDR3 nucleotides: TGTGCCTGGAGCTTCAGGGTCACACCCCTCCACTTT. Amino acids: CAWSFRVTPLHF.

This clone has a single count. V gene TRBV6-1 combines with J gene TRBJ1-1; TRBD1 matches at 9 bases. This CDR3 spans 13 amino acids. Germline V gene lookup returns CDR1 MNHNS and CDR2 SASEGT. V was pared by 3 bases and J by 5 bases, with 1 base of the junction left unmatched. CDR3 sequence reads: CASSEGQGTEAFF. As DNA, the CDR3 is TGTGCCAGCAGTGAGGGACAGGGTACTGAAGCTTTCTTT.

This chain uses TRBV13 with TRBJ2-7; 7 bases agree with TRBD2. The CDR3 spans 15 residues. The J segment lost 0 bases and the V segment lost 2 bases, leaving 4 bases of the junction unmatched. The V gene's germline CDR1 is PRHDT and CDR2 FYEKMQ (reference sequence). The CDR3 DNA sequence: TGTGCCAGCAGCTTATGGGGGGAGGGCTCCTACGAGCAGTACTTC. Residues: CASSLWGEGSYEQYF. Full variable domain (rest looked up from reference TRBV13 and TRBJ2-7): AAGVIQSPRHLIKEKRETATLKCYPIPRHDTVYWYQQGPGQDPQFLISFYEKMQSDKGSIPDRFSAQQFSDYHSELNMSSLELGDSALYFCASSLWGEGSYEQYFGPGTRLTVT.